The 10 T cell receptor beta chains presented below share a single source sample, sequenced in a study of beta chain features in type 1 diabetes. What these receptors recognize is not known. Expressed TCRB transcripts were sequenced, since all the RNA that had been isolated was reverse transcribed. Libraries were prepared by immunoSEQ multiplex PCR; TCRdb keeps only in-frame clonotypes and omits some of them. Here the sample spans 600,000 to 700,000 clones, around 12% being singletons. Notes on the study in general: Type 1 diabetes patients had moderately but significantly shorter TCRB CDR3s in all four CD4+ subsets.

Sequencing input: naive CD4+ T cells from blood. The receptors here all came from a man aged 25-40 years with type 1 diabetes.

The gene calls are TRBV5-1 and TRBJ2-5, with D perhaps matching TRBD1 or TRBD2 (5 bases each). The CDR3 is 14 amino acids. The V gene lost 4 bases and the J gene lost 5 bases, with 15 bases spanning the gap. Per the germline V gene, CDR1 is SGHRS and CDR2 is YFSETQ. DNA of the CDR3: TGCGCCAGCAGCCTTCTTCCGGGGCTTGAGACCCAGTACTTC. Translation gives CASSLLPGLETQYF.

This clone turned up a few times. The rearrangement links TRBV6-5 to TRBJ1-2; 7 bases agree with TRBD1. This CDR3 has 12 amino acids. J was trimmed by 5 bases and V by 11 bases; bases with no gene match: 8. Germline lookup yields CDR1 MNHEY and CDR2 SVGAGI. The CDR3 DNA follows: TGTGCCGTCGGACAGGCCTTATATGGCTACACCTTC. Its translation: CAVGQALYGYTF.

This clone was recorded a few times. V gene TRBV29-1 combines with J gene TRBJ2-1; D is possibly TRBD1 (5 bases). Germline lookup yields CDR1 SQVTM and CDR2 ANQGSEA. The CDR3 is 14 residues long. V was pared by 2 bases and J by 3 bases, with 11 bases between. The CDR3 spells CSVEPREGYNEQFF. The CDR3 DNA reads as TGCAGCGTTGAACCCAGGGAAGGCTACAATGAGCAGTTCTTC.

The sample holds a few counts of this clone. The chain joins TRBV4-3 to TRBJ1-4, with unresolved D. Germline CDR1 reads LGHNA; CDR2 reads YSLEER. V was pared by 0 bases and J by 8 bases, with 13 bases between. The CDR3 has 15 amino acids. CDR3 DNA: TGCGCCAGCAGCCAAGATGAGGCATTCAAAGAAAAACTGTTTTTT. It translates to CASSQDEAFKEKLFF.

This chain connects TRBV27 to TRBJ2-7, with 9 bases lining up with TRBD1. The CDR3 covers 12 residues. The J segment lost 7 bases and the V segment lost 6 bases, leaving 4 bases of the junction unmatched. From germline, CDR1 is MNHEY and CDR2 SMNVEV (reference sequence). The CDR3 protein is CASRQGAGEQYF. As DNA, the CDR3 is TGTGCCAGCAGACAGGGGGCTGGGGAGCAGTACTTC.

J is TRBJ2-6 and V is TRBV11-3; tentatively, D is TRBD1 (5 bases). V was clipped by 5 bases and J by 1 base, with 12 bases between them. The germline CDR1 and CDR2 sequences are SGHNT and YENEEA. The length of the CDR3 is 16 residues. The CDR3 region has the DNA TGTGCCAGCAGCCCCGGACATAATTCTGGGGCCAACGTCCTGACTTTC. Translation gives CASSPGHNSGANVLTF.

This clone was seen more than once but under ten times. V and J are TRBV7-2 and TRBJ2-4, with TRBD2 identical over 7 bases. Per germline, CDR1 SGHTA and CDR2 FQGNSA. The V segment lost 0 bases and the J segment 6 bases; nucleotides outside the gene matches: 11. This CDR3 spans 17 amino acids. The DNA for the CDR3 is TGTGCCAGCAGCTTAGCGGGCTCGGGCGGGGGTCGAAACATTCAGTACTTC. Amino acids: CASSLAGSGGGRNIQYF. The full variable domain, with the rest looked up from reference TRBV7-2 and TRBJ2-4, is GAGVSQSPSNKVTEKGKDVELRCDPISGHTALYWYRQSLGQGLEFLIYFQGNSAPDKSGLPSDRFSAERTGGSVSTLTIQRTQQEDSAVYLCASSLAGSGGGRNIQYFGAGTRLSVL.

Only a few counts were recorded for this clone. The CDR3 region has the DNA TGTGCCAGCAGTTTATTGTCGTACGGCTACACCTTC. Encoded protein: CASSLLSYGYTF. The chain combines TRBV28 with TRBJ1-2; D unresolved. The CDR3 contains 12 residues. The germline CDR1 and CDR2 sequences are MDHEN and SYDVKM. Trimming took off 1 base at V and 8 bases at J, with 8 bases between the two ends.

The chain carries TRBV27 and TRBJ1-2; D gene ambiguous. CDR1 and CDR2 (germline): MNHEY, SMNVEV (reference sequence). V was shortened by 6 bases and J by 5 bases, with 19 bases between the two germline ends. This CDR3 region has 15 residues. DNA of the CDR3: TGTGCCAGCAGGCTCGGGGTAAAGGACGGATATGGCTACACCTTC. This sequence encodes CASRLGVKDGYGYTF.

This clone was seen more than once but under ten times. Distinct nucleotide sequences in the sample also encode this CDR3. This sequence joins TRBV6-5 and TRBJ1-6; D is possibly TRBD1 (5 bases). The germline V and J ends were trimmed by 6 bases and 6 bases, with 15 bases remaining between them. The CDR3 spans 15 residues. Germline CDR1 and CDR2: MNHEY and SVGAGI. CDR3 in DNA: TGTGCCAGCAGCAAGTCTGGGAGGGGTAATTCACCCCTCCACTTT. Protein: CASSKSGRGNSPLHF.